This TCR beta chain appears in the sequencing data of a study of OX40 agonist ivuxolimab in advanced cancers. Across the study: Treatment of patients was with ivuxolimab, an agonistic anti-OX40 (CD134) antibody.

Excluded were patients having autoimmune disease history or systemic immunosuppression. Measured with immunoSEQ multiplex PCR; TCRdb has only the in-frame clones, and not every one. The table includes 65,000 to 75,000 clones, roughly nine tenths detected once. Trimming took off 0 bases at V and 4 bases at J, with 9 bases between the two ends. This CDR3 is 14 amino acids long. The germline V gene encodes CDR1 ENHRY and CDR2 SYGVKD. This TCR came from an adult with an advanced solid tumor such as melanoma, head and neck, liver or kidney cancer. The chain is built from TRBV10-3 and TRBJ1-2, with a weak D call TRBD1 (5 bases). Material: CD4+ or CD8+ T cells sorted from blood, obtained in a trial of the OX40 agonist ivuxolimab. The CDR3 reads CAISESRDPYGYTF. DNA of the CDR3: TGTGCCATCAGTGAGTCCAGGGATCCCTATGGCTACACCTTC.